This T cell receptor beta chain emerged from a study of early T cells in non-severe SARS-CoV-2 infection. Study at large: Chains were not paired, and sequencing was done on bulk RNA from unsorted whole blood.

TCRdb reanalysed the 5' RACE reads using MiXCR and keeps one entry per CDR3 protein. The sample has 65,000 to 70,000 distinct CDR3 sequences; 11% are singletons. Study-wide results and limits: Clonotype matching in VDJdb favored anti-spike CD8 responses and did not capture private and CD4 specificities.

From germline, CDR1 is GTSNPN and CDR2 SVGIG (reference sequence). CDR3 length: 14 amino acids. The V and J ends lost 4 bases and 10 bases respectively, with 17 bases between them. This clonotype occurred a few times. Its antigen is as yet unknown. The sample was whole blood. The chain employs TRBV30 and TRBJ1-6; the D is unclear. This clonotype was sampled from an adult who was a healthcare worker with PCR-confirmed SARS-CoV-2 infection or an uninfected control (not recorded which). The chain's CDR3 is CAWTEDPGRSPLHF. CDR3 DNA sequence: TGTGCCTGGACTGAGGATCCCGGCAGATCACCCCTCCACTTT.